The 17 T cell receptor beta chains given below trace back to one sample, sequenced in a study of shared clonotypes between healthy human individuals. Terminally differentiated effector memory CD45RA+ cells were excluded by CCR7 positive selection of CD45RO-negative cells. This table comes from immunoSEQ multiplex PCR, and its TCRdb copy is limited to in-frame clones, with some not included. The sample yields 450,000 to 700,000 clones, nearly 97% seen once. Sequencing was done on a sample of naive CD8+ T cells sorted from blood. The receptors shown here come from a woman in her 30s in good health.

The CDR3 reads CASSLIRGSYNEQFF. As DNA, the CDR3 is TGTGCCAGCAGTTTGATAAGAGGCTCCTACAATGAGCAGTTCTTC. The V call is TRBV28, the J call TRBJ2-1; unclear D gene. Germline lookup yields CDR1 MDHEN and CDR2 SYDVKM. The CDR3 has 15 residues. The V end was cut by 3 bases, the J end by 0 bases, with 9 bases between. Drawing the rest from reference TRBV28 and TRBJ2-1, the complete variable domain is DVKVTQSSRYLVKRTGEKVFLECVQDMDHENMFWYRQDPGLGLRLIYFSYDVKMKEKGDIPEGYSVSREKKERFSLILESASTNQTSMYLCASSLIRGSYNEQFFGPGTRLTVL.

This chain connects TRBV29-1 to TRBJ1-4, with D perhaps matching TRBD1 (5 bases). From germline, CDR1 is SQVTM and CDR2 ANQGSEA. The CDR3 loop spans 16 amino acids. Trimming took off 0 bases at V and 2 bases at J, with 13 bases between the two ends. The CDR3 loop reads CSVEDPRDSTNEKLFF. The DNA of the CDR3 is TGCAGCGTTGAAGATCCTCGGGACTCGACTAATGAAAAACTGTTTTTT. The variable domain in full, with the rest retrieved from reference TRBV29-1 and TRBJ1-4, is SAVISQKPSRDICQRGTSLTIQCQVDSQVTMMFWYRQQPGQSLTLIATANQGSEATYESGFVIDKFPISRPNLTFSTLTVSNMSPEDSSIYLCSVEDPRDSTNEKLFFGSGTQLSVL.

With regard to this clone: This specimen includes other DNA sequences encoding the same CDR3. The rearrangement links TRBV2 to TRBJ2-7; D unresolved. There are 12 residues in the CDR3. The germline V and J ends were trimmed by 1 base and 4 bases, with 5 bases remaining between them. Germline values: CDR1 SNHLY, CDR2 FYNNEI. The DNA for the CDR3 is TGTGCCAGCAGTGAAGGAAGTTACGAGCAGTACTTC. Its protein is CASSEGSYEQYF.

The V call is TRBV29-1, the J call TRBJ1-2; TRBD1 might be the D (6 bases). The CDR3 totals 12 residues. V lost 5 bases, J lost 3 bases, and 10 bases lay in between. The germline V gene encodes CDR1 SQVTM and CDR2 ANQGSEA. Here the CDR3 DNA reads TGCAGCGTTAACAGGGATTACTATGGCTACACCTTC. This translates into CSVNRDYYGYTF.

The chain carries TRBV4-1 and TRBJ2-7; D is possibly TRBD2 (6 bases). In germline, CDR1 is MGHRA, CDR2 YSYEKL. With 6 bases removed from V and 0 bases from J, the gap between germline ends came to 15 bases. The CDR3 is made up of 15 amino acids. CDR3 protein: CASSLREAASYEQYF. As DNA, the CDR3 is TGCGCCAGCAGTTTGAGGGAGGCGGCCTCCTACGAGCAGTACTTC.

The V and J genes are TRBV7-9 and TRBJ2-7; 8 bases match TRBD2. J lost 3 bases, V lost 5 bases, and 12 bases had no gene match. There are 16 residues in the CDR3. CDR1 SEHNR and CDR2 FQNEAQ come from the germline V gene (reference sequence). This CDR3 is CASSTPSGTRVYEQYF. As DNA, the CDR3 is TGTGCCAGCAGCACTCCTTCCGGGACTAGGGTCTACGAGCAGTACTTC.

The gene calls are TRBV7-9 and TRBJ2-7, with D hard to call. The V gene's germline CDR1 is SEHNR and CDR2 FQNEAQ (reference sequence). The CDR3 has 15 amino acids. Trimming pared 2 bases from V and 6 bases from J, leaving 17 bases between. CDR3 residues: CASSLFGPSSCEQYF. The CDR3 nucleotides are TGTGCCAGCAGCTTATTTGGGCCTAGTAGCTGCGAGCAGTACTTC.

The chain uses TRBV2 and TRBJ1-4, with 11 bases matching TRBD1. Germline V gene lookup returns CDR1 SNHLY and CDR2 FYNNEI. The V gene end was trimmed by 5 bases and the J gene end by 5 bases; junction bases not matched to a gene: 1. CDR3 length equals 14 residues. CDR3 loop: CASSRTGGNEKLFF. The CDR3 DNA reads as TGTGCCAGCAGTCGGACAGGGGGCAATGAAAAACTGTTTTTT.

The V and J genes are TRBV28 and TRBJ2-2; no definite D call. This CDR3 is 16 amino acids long. Per germline, CDR1 MDHEN and CDR2 SYDVKM. V lost 3 bases and J 0 bases, leaving 11 bases between the germline ends. The CDR3 here is CASSLHAFANTGELFF. The CDR3 region has the DNA TGTGCCAGCAGTTTGCACGCGTTCGCGAACACCGGGGAGCTGTTTTTT. Combining the CDR3 with reference TRBV28 and TRBJ2-2 gives the whole variable domain DVKVTQSSRYLVKRTGEKVFLECVQDMDHENMFWYRQDPGLGLRLIYFSYDVKMKEKGDIPEGYSVSREKKERFSLILESASTNQTSMYLCASSLHAFANTGELFFGEGSRLTVL.

The rearrangement uses TRBV28 and TRBJ1-2; tentative D call: TRBD1 (6 bases). The CDR3 sequence is 16 residues long. CDR1 and CDR2 (germline): MDHEN, SYDVKM. Trimming stripped 2 bases from V and 4 bases from J, with 17 bases between. CDR3 region: CASSLPDSFFLYGYTF. In DNA, the CDR3 is TGTGCCAGCAGTTTACCGGACAGTTTTTTTCTCTATGGCTACACCTTC.

The chain couples TRBV5-1 to TRBJ2-2; D gene unclear. Trimming removed 1 base at V and 2 bases at J, with 6 bases between. Germline loops: CDR1 SGHRS, CDR2 YFSETQ. CDR3 length: 14 amino acids. The CDR3, as DNA: TGCGCCAGCAGCTTGTTTCAAAACACCGGGGAGCTGTTTTTT. Protein product: CASSLFQNTGELFF.

Details on this clone: Other nucleotide sequences in the sample specify the same CDR3. V and J are TRBV5-1 and TRBJ2-7, with 11 bases identical to TRBD2. Germline lookup yields CDR1 SGHRS and CDR2 YFSETQ. Germline trimming cut 5 bases from V and 1 base from J; bases unmatched to any gene: 5. The CDR3 consists of 15 residues. CDR3 protein: CASRTGLAESYEQYF. The CDR3 coding sequence is TGCGCCAGCAGGACGGGACTAGCGGAATCCTACGAGCAGTACTTC.

The gene calls are TRBV7-9 and TRBJ2-1, with D perhaps TRBD1 (6 bases). V lost 5 bases and J lost 7, with 12 bases in between. CDR1 and CDR2 from the germline V gene are SEHNR and FQNEAQ (reference sequence). The CDR3 is 13 amino acids. CDR3 bases: TGTGCCAGCAGCCACGGGCAGGGGAATGAGCAGTTCTTC. It encodes CASSHGQGNEQFF.

J is TRBJ2-1 and V is TRBV30; D might be TRBD2 (6 bases). Per the germline V gene, CDR1 is GTSNPN and CDR2 is SVGIG (reference sequence). Trimming took off 3 bases at V and 6 bases at J, with 9 bases between the two ends. The CDR3 runs 12 residues. CDR3 sequence (DNA): TGTGCCTGGAGCCGGGAGATCAATGAGCAGTTCTTC. Translation gives CAWSREINEQFF.

The CDR3 nucleotides are TGTGCCAGCAGTTTTTGGCACCAACCCTACGAGCAGTACTTC. Translating it yields CASSFWHQPYEQYF. The V call is TRBV28, the J call TRBJ2-5; no definite D call. Near its end, the DNA agrees better with TRBJ2-7, so the J call may be wrong. CDR3 length: 14 amino acids. Germline lookup yields CDR1 MDHEN and CDR2 SYDVKM.

This chain joins TRBV9 and TRBJ2-7; a possible D gene is TRBD2 (6 bases). This CDR3 spans 14 amino acids. Germline V gives CDR1 SGDLS, CDR2 YYNGEE. V shed 4 bases and J shed 3 bases, with 14 bases lying between them. DNA of the CDR3: TGTGCCAGCAGCCCGGAGGAGGGAAACTACGAGCAGTACTTC. Translating it yields CASSPEEGNYEQYF.

The chain joins TRBV29-1 to TRBJ2-1; 10 bases fit TRBD1. The V segment lost 3 bases and the J segment 2 bases; nucleotides outside the gene matches: 1. Germline V gene data show CDR1 as SQVTM and CDR2 as ANQGSEA. The CDR3 sequence is 14 residues long. CDR3 DNA sequence: TGCAGCGTTGACGGGACAGGGGCCTACAATGAGCAGTTCTTC. This gives the protein CSVDGTGAYNEQFF.